Here is one TCR beta chain with its context. Original processing methods: Quantification of nucleated cells was approximated via reference gene primer amplification. The repertoire was sequenced with immunoSEQ multiplex PCR; TCRdb's copy has only in-frame clones and lacks some. V and J calls and clone size are as listed in that table; D and trimming were resolved from the DNA. This table holds about 120,000 clones, 75% to 90% found once. This sample stems from a study of blood T cell repertoires in COVID-19. The overall study: There were acute and convalescent COVID-19 samples, and they came from the United States, Italy and Spain.

Trimming stripped 5 bases from V and 6 bases from J, with 19 bases between. The CDR3 is 15 amino acids. Germline CDR1 SGHTA, CDR2 FQGNSA. This TCR was recovered from a human donor with acute or convalescent COVID-19. The donor label of this sample is uncertain. The chain recombines TRBV7-2 with TRBJ1-2; perhaps TRBD1 as D (5 bases). Material for sequencing was peripheral blood. CDR3 sequence (DNA): TGTGCCAGCAGCCCCTACAGGTCAGGGCGTGATGGCTACACCTTC. It yields the protein CASSPYRSGRDGYTF. Complete variable domain (other parts from reference TRBV7-2 and TRBJ1-2): GAGVSQSPSNKVTEKGKDVELRCDPISGHTALYWYRQSLGQGLEFLIYFQGNSAPDKSGLPSDRFSAERTGGSVSTLTIQRTQQEDSAVYLCASSPYRSGRDGYTFGSGTRLTVV.